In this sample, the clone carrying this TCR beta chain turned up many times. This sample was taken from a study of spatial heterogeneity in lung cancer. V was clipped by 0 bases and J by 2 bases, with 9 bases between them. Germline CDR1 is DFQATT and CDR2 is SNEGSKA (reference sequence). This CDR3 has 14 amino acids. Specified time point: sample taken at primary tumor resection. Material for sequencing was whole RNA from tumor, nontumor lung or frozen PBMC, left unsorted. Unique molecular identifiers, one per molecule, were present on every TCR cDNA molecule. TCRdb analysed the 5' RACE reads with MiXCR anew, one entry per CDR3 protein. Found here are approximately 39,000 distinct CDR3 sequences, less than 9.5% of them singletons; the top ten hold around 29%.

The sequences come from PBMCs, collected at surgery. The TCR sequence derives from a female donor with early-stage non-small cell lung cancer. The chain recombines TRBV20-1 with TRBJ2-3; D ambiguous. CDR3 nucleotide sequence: TGCAGTGCTAGAGATCGGATCCTCACAGATACGCAGTATTTT. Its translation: CSARDRILTDTQYF.